This entry lists 6 T cell receptor beta chains sequenced from one sample in a study of T cell responses to AZD1222 COVID-19 vaccine. Assay used: immunoSEQ multiplex PCR; TCRdb lists only in-frame clones, some missing. Among 150,000 or so clones listed, about 90% were seen once. The input for sequencing was peripheral blood, taken 28 days after the second AZD1222 dose. The receptor set was obtained from an adult who received the AZD1222 COVID-19 vaccine.

The chain joins TRBV11-3 to TRBJ2-1, with 11 bases matching TRBD2. The CDR3 is 17 residues long. The ends lost 0 bases at V and 8 bases at J; junction bases unmatched: 9. Germline loops: CDR1 SGHNT, CDR2 YENEEA. CDR3 nucleotides: TGTGCCAGCAGCTTAGATGAGACTAGCGGGATTTTGGATGAGCAGTTCTTC. This sequence encodes CASSLDETSGILDEQFF.

The CDR3 protein is CASRLAYLSTDTQYF. The CDR3 region has the DNA TGTGCCAGCAGACTAGCCTACCTTAGCACAGATACGCAGTATTTT. The rearrangement joins TRBV27 to TRBJ2-3; perhaps TRBD2 as D (6 bases). The CDR3 is made up of 15 amino acids. Trimming pared 6 bases from V and 0 bases from J, leaving 13 bases between. CDR1 MNHEY and CDR2 SMNVEV come from the germline V gene (reference sequence).

The CDR3 reads CASSQVAGGDTQYF. In DNA, the CDR3 is TGCGCCAGCAGCCAAGTAGCGGGGGGGGATACGCAGTATTTT. The rearrangement links TRBV4-1 to TRBJ2-3; 11 bases fit TRBD2. This CDR3 has 14 amino acids. V was pared by 1 base and J by 6 bases, with 0 bases of the junction left unmatched. Germline V gene data show CDR1 as MGHRA and CDR2 as YSYEKL.

The chain carries TRBV6-6 and TRBJ1-2; D is perhaps TRBD1 (6 bases). V was trimmed by 5 bases and J by 2 bases, leaving 12 bases between them. The CDR3 sequence is 14 residues long. The germline V gene encodes CDR1 MNHNY and CDR2 SVGAGI (reference sequence). CDR3: CASSPSGANYGYTF. CDR3 nucleotide sequence: TGTGCCAGCAGTCCCTCGGGGGCAAACTATGGCTACACCTTC.

The chain has TRBV7-2 and TRBJ1-4, with 11 nucleotides matching TRBD1. In germline, CDR1 is SGHTA, CDR2 FQGNSA. CDR3 length: 19 amino acids. V shed 1 base, J shed 0 bases, and the junction held 7 bases outside the gene matches. The CDR3 is CASSLGTGGTDSTNEKLFF. Here the CDR3 DNA reads TGTGCCAGCAGCTTAGGGACAGGGGGCACAGACTCAACTAATGAAAAACTGTTTTTT.

V usage is TRBV5-1 and J usage is TRBJ2-7, with D possibly being TRBD1 (5 bases). The CDR3 length is 12 residues. Trimming removed 5 bases from V and 6 bases from J, with 12 bases in between. CDR1 is SGHRS and CDR2 is YFSETQ in the germline V gene. CDR3 DNA: TGCGCCAGCAGTCAGGGTTGGGGCGAGCAGTACTTC. Protein sequence: CASSQGWGEQYF.